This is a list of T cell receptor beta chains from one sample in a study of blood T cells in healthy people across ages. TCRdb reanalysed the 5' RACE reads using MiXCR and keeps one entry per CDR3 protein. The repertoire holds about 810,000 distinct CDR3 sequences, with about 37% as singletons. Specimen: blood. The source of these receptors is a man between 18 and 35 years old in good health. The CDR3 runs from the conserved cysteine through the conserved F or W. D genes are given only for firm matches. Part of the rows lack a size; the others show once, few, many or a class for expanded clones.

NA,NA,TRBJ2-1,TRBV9,TGTGCCAGCAGCGTAGAGGGCTTGCAGTTCTTC,CASSVEGLQFF
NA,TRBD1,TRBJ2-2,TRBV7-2,TGTGCCAGCAGCTTAGCCAGGGGGTCGACCGGGGAGCTGTTTTTT,CASSLARGSTGELFF
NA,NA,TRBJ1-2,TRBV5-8,TGTGCCAGCAGCGTTAAGGGGAGCTATGGCTACACCTTC,CASSVKGSYGYTF
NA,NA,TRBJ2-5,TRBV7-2,TGTGCCAGCAGCTTAGGTGCTAGGCTGGAGACCCAGTACTTC,CASSLGARLETQYF
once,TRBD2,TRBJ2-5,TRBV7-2,TGTGCCAGCAGCCCCCGGATCGCGCGGGGGTTTAAAGAGACCCAGTACTTC,CASSPRIARGFKETQYF
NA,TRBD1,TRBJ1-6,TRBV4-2,TGTGCCAGCAGCCAAGAGTCCAGGGGGCGTTCACCCCTCCACTTT,CASSQESRGRSPLHF
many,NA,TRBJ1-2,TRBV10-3,TGTGCCATCAAGAGTATCCGGGTATCAGGGGGCTACACCTTC,CAIKSIRVSGGYTF
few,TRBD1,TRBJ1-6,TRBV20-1,TGCAGTGCTAGAGCCGGACAGGGAGTGTATTCACCCCTCCACTTT,CSARAGQGVYSPLHF
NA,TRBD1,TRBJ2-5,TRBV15,TGTGCCACCAGCAGAGCTGACAGGGGGGACGAGACCCAGTACTTC,CATSRADRGDETQYF
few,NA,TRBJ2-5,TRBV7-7,TGTGCTAGCAGCCAGGACACTACTCAAGAGACCCAGTACTTC,CASSQDTTQETQYF
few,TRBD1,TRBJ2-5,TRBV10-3,TGTGCCATCAGTGAGTCGGACAGGTGGACCCAGTACTTC,CAISESDRWTQYF
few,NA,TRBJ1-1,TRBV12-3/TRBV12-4,TGTGCCAGCAGGCTGCAACAGGTAACTGAAGCTTTCTTT,CASRLQQVTEAFF
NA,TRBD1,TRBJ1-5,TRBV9,TGTGCCAGCAGCCGGACAGGGGGCGGGGGCAATCAGCCCCAGCATTTT,CASSRTGGGGNQPQHF
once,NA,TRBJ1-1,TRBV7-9,TGTGCCAGCAGCTTAGTTGGGACAACGAACACTGAAGCTTTCTTT,CASSLVGTTNTEAFF
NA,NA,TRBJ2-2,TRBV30,TGTGCCTGGAGTGTTCAAGTGAACACCGGGGAGCTGTTTTTT,CAWSVQVNTGELFF
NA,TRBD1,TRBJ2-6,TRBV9,TGTGCCAGCAGCGTAGATCCGGGACAGGGTATATACTCTGGGGCCAACGTCCTGACTTTC,CASSVDPGQGIYSGANVLTF
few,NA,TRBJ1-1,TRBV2,TGTGCCAGCAGTGGGGTGGGAGATGAAGCTTTCTTT,CASSGVGDEAFF
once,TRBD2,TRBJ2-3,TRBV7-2,TGTGCCAGCAGCTGGTCTTCGGGGGGGGTCCGTACAGATACGCAGTATTTT,CASSWSSGGVRTDTQYF
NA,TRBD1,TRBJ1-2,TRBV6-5,TGTGCCAGCAGTGACAGGGCACGGTATGGCTACACCTTC,CASSDRARYGYTF
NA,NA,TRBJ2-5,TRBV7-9,TGTGCCGGCAGCTTACAGGGCGGCCGAGGGAATGAGACCCAGTACTTC,CAGSLQGGRGNETQYF
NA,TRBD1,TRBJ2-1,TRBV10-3,TGTGCCATCAGTGTGCAGGGGGAAGAGACCCAGTTCTTC,CAISVQGEETQFF
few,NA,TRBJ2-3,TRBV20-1,TGCAGTGCTAGAGGCCCTAGCGTTGCTAGCACAGATACGCAGTATTTT,CSARGPSVASTDTQYF
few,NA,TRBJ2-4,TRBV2,TGTGCCAGCAGTGAAGAAACGGTGGTGCGGGACATTCAGTACTTC,CASSEETVVRDIQYF
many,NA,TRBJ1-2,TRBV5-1,TGCGCCAGCAGCTTGGAAAAATCCTATGGCTACACCTTC,CASSLEKSYGYTF
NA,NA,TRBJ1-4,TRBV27,TGTGCCAGCAGGGGGGCAGGAGGCTTTGCAACTAATGAAAAACTGTTTTTT,CASRGAGGFATNEKLFF
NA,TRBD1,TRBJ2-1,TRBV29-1,TGCAGCGTTGCCCGGGACAGGGGGTGGGATGAGCAGTTCTTC,CSVARDRGWDEQFF
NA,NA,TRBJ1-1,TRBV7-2,TGTGCCAGCAGACCCTTGTCCGCCCGGGGGACTGAAGCTTTCTTT,CASRPLSARGTEAFF
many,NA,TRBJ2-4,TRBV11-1,TGTGCCAGCAGCAAGGACAGTCCGCAGTACTTC,CASSKDSPQYF
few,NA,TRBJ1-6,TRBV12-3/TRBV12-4,TGTGCCAGCAGTTTGGGGCAGGCTAATTCACCCCTCCACTTT,CASSLGQANSPLHF
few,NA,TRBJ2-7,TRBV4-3,TGCGCCAGCAGCCAAGATCCCCCCTCGAGCTCCTACAATGAGCAGTACTTC,CASSQDPPSSSYNEQYF
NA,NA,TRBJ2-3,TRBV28,TGTGCCAGCGCCAGTACGAGAGGGTGGCCAGATACGCAGTATTTT,CASASTRGWPDTQYF
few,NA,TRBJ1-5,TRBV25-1,TGTGCCAGCAGTGATACCAGGGAAAGCAATCAGCCCCAGCATTTT,CASSDTRESNQPQHF
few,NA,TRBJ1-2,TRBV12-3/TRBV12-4,TGTGCCACCATGACGGACGAGTGGTATGGCTACACCTTC,CATMTDEWYGYTF
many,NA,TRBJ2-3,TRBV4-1,TGCGCCAGCAGCCAAGTCCTAGTCACAGATACGCAGTATTTT,CASSQVLVTDTQYF
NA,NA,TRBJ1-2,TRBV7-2,TGTGCCAGCAGCAAATTAGGGTTAGGCTACACCTTC,CASSKLGLGYTF
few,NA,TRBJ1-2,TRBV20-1,TGCAGTGCTAGAGATCAAGTAGGGGCTCGTGGCTACACCTTC,CSARDQVGARGYTF
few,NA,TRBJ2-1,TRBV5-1,TGCGCCAGCAGCCTAACCGGGACTGACCAAGGGGCCGGCTCCTACAATGAGCAGTTCTTC,CASSLTGTDQGAGSYNEQFF
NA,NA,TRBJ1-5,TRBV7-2,TGTGCCAGCAGCTTAGTCGGGCAGGGCGCCCAGCCCCAGCATTTT,CASSLVGQGAQPQHF
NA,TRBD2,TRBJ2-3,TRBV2,TGTGCCAGCAGCGGGGGTAGCGGGGTTGAAGATACGCAGTATTTT,CASSGGSGVEDTQYF
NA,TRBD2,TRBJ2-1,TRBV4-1,TGCGCCAGCAGGCGACTAGCGGGGGAAGACAATGAGCAGTTCTTC,CASRRLAGEDNEQFF
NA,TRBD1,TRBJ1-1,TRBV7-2,TGTGCCAGCAGCTTAGGGGACAGTTGGAACACTGAAGCTTTCTTT,CASSLGDSWNTEAFF
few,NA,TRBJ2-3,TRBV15,TGTGCCACCAGCAGAGATTGGCAGGGTAGCACAGATACGCAGTATTTT,CATSRDWQGSTDTQYF
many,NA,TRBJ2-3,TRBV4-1,TGCGCCAGCAGGCAGGGGTTCAAAGATACGCAGTATTTT,CASRQGFKDTQYF
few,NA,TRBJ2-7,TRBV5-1,TGCGCCAGCAGCGTGGGGGACCCCAACAACGAGCAGTACTTC,CASSVGDPNNEQYF
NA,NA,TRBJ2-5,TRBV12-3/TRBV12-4,TGTGCCAGCAGTTCGTCCGTGGCCCAGGGGGAGACCCAGTACTTC,CASSSSVAQGETQYF
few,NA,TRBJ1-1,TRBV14,TGTGCCAGCAGCCAAGCAGGGGTAGCTTTCTTT,CASSQAGVAFF
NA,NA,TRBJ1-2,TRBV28,TGTGCCAGCACCGACGAGGGAGAAATCGGCTACACCTTC,CASTDEGEIGYTF
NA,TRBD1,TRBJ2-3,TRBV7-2,TGTGCCAGCAACTTAGACGGGACAGAGGCAGATACGCAGTATTTT,CASNLDGTEADTQYF
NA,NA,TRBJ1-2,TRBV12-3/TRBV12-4,TGTGCCAGCAGGGGGGACACAGCTAACTATGGCTACACCTTC,CASRGDTANYGYTF
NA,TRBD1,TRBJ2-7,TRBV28,TGTGCCAGCAGTCCCCCGGGACAGGGACTTGGTGAGCAGTACTTC,CASSPPGQGLGEQYF
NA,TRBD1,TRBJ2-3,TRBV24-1,TGTGCCAGCGGCGAGGAGGAACAGGGGAAATATACGCAGTATTTT,CASGEEEQGKYTQYF
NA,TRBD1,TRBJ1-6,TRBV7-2,TGTGCCAGCAGCCCCCAGACAGGCCTCAGGGGGAATTCACCCCTCCACTTT,CASSPQTGLRGNSPLHF